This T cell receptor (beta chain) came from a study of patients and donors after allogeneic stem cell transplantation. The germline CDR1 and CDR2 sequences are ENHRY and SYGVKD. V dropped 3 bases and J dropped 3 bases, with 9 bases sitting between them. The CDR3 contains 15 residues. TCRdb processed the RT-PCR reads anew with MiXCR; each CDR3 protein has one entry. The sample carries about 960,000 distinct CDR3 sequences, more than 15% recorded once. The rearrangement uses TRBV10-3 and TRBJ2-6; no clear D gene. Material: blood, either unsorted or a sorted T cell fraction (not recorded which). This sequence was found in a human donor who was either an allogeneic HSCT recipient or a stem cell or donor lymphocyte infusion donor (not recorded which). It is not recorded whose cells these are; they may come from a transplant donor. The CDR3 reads CAISDPNNGANVLTF. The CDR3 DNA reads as TGTGCCATCAGTGACCCAAACAATGGGGCCAACGTCCTGACTTTC.